This entry concerns a single T cell receptor beta chain. This clonotype appeared many times. The specificity of this receptor is unknown. No much larger clone exists at a distance of one base, and base qualities are not known. Ophthalmopathy patients had moderately to severely active disease, Clinical Activity Score of at least 3, NOSPECS grade of at least 4, and duration under 3 months. Any patient with an uncontrolled infection, another autoimmune disease, pregnancy or lactation was excluded. Diagnoses were established on the basis of clinical symptoms, serum thyroxine and TRAb, thyroid ultrasound, and orbital computed tomography. PBMCs were isolated from about 10 ml of fresh peripheral blood by Ficoll-Paque density gradient centrifugation. Total RNA was extracted using Trizol reagent, and RNA quality was assessed on an Agilent 2100 Bioanalyzer. This sample was taken from a study of T cells in Graves' hyperthyroidism and ophthalmopathy (dated by TCRdb to about 2019). About the investigation overall: Peripheral blood samples were taken at the time of initial diagnosis, prior to any treatment. The roughly 91 discovery patients were randomly divided into training and test sets at a 7:3 ratio. The paper reports TCR Vbeta CDR3 sequencing of over 130 peripheral blood samples: approximately 41 ophthalmopathy, fewer than 80 hyperthyroidism and some 17 progressor patients. Thyroid tissue and blood T-cell repertoires from six or seven Graves' hyperthyroidism patients were also compared in the study. An independent validation cohort of under 20 hyperthyroidism patients and 15 or so patients who later progressed to ophthalmopathy tested prospective prediction of ophthalmopathy. TCR V-J signatures able to tell the groups apart were searched for in a discovery cohort of more than 90 patients, of whom over 40 had Graves' ophthalmopathy and around 56 had stable Graves' hyperthyroidism. After sampling, hyperthyroidism patients received methimazole starting at 30 mg daily, and ophthalmopathy patients received high-dose intravenous methylprednisolone.

The TCR beta CDR3 regions were amplified from RNA transcripts. The TCR CDR3 was subjected to a first round of RT-PCR using the HTBI primer set and the Qiagen OneStep RT-PCR kit. The libraries were constructed in a second round of multiplex PCR and then size-selected and purified. Sequencing of the libraries was done on an Illumina HiSeq2000 using paired-end 100 bp reads. As for the authors' bioinformatics: SOAPnuke was used to process the raw data, throwing out any read that contained adapters or uncalled bases, had a mean Phred below 15, or lacked an exact constant-primer or identifier match. COPE v1.2.5 was used to merge the high-quality paired reads, and each unique nucleotide sequence was defined as a clonotype. Clonotypes were aligned to IMGT TRBV, TRBD and TRBJ reference segments using MiTCR v1.1. Only V-J combinations with frequency above 0.0001, covering 99% to 99.2% of repertoires, were analysed. The TCS score was defined as the ratio of F50 (clonal expansion) to E x V (chaos), calculated using BLOSUM62-based TCRdist between CDR3 peptides within each V-J. Welch's t-statistics and random forest reduced roughly 530 V-J features to around 14, which were used in a naive Bayes classifier (R e1071). Using fastp at Q25 and MiXCR, TCRdb reprocessed the public reads and kept productive beta chains. Under each unique CDR3 protein, matching rows form one entry showing the most common genes and DNA. TCRdb, rather than the study authors, made the V and J calls. The sample table lists fewer than 750,000 distinct CDR3 sequences, roughly 15% of them with a count of one. The ten largest clones represent approximately 12% of the sample.

Deletion took 0 bases off V and 6 bases off J, with a span of 9 bases between the germline ends. CDR1 LGHDT and CDR2 YNNKEL were looked up in the germline V gene (reference sequence). Including the terminal cysteine and phenylalanine, the CDR3 comprises 13 residues. The only DNA kept is the CDR3, 39 bases in frame from the first base. Broad study findings and their caveats: Most expanded thyroid clonotypes (frequency above 0.001) were also detected in blood, suggesting blood repertoires may reflect thyroid immune responses. Sample size was not statistically predetermined, and investigators were not blinded to group allocation. In cross-validation, a model built on a 13 V-J signature told ophthalmopathy apart from stable hyperthyroidism with under 90% sensitivity and about 81% specificity, and in testing the same model reached 80%/75%. In validation, the model predicted progression to ophthalmopathy with roughly 66% sensitivity and less than 80% specificity, a median of 6.5 months before onset.

This chain joins TRBV3-1 to TRBJ2-7; no D gene is confidently identified. Sequences were obtained from blood. This TCR was sampled from a woman between 50 and 59 years old with Graves' ophthalmopathy. The DNA sequence is as follows: TGTGCCAGCAGCCAAGATTTAACCGCCGAGCAGTACTTC. Its protein is CASSQDLTAEQYF.